This TCR beta chain was identified during a study of blood T cell repertoires in COVID-19. Looking at the study overall: Researchers got acute and convalescent COVID-19 samples from the United States, Italy and Spain.

As processed by the authors: Amplified reference gene primers provided the basis for estimating nucleated cell counts. The protocol was immunoSEQ multiplex PCR, while the TCRdb copy is restricted to in-frame clones and leaves out a portion. The D gene and trimming were derived from the DNA, and the V and J assignments and clone size from that table. The repertoire holds a few hundred thousand clones, with around nine tenths as singletons. The study drew participants aged about 18 to 95 years from some 24 US areas. In assigning cohorts, the study relied on participant-reported clinical history. Sequenced sample: PBMCs or T cells enriched from blood (not recorded which). The clonotype was recovered from a woman aged 50 to 60 who had recovered from COVID-19.

CDR3 amino acids: CASSQEGRLAGASTDTQYF. Written as DNA, the CDR3 is TGTGCCAGCAGCCAAGAGGGGCGCCTAGCGGGGGCTAGCACAGATACGCAGTATTTT. The chain recombines TRBV3-1 (or the pseudogene TRBV3-2) with TRBJ2-3; 10 nucleotides line up with TRBD2. The CDR3 sequence is 19 residues long. Germline trimming cut 0 bases from V and 0 bases from J; bases unmatched to any gene: 9. The germline gives CDR1 LGHDT, CDR2 YNNKEL (reference sequence).